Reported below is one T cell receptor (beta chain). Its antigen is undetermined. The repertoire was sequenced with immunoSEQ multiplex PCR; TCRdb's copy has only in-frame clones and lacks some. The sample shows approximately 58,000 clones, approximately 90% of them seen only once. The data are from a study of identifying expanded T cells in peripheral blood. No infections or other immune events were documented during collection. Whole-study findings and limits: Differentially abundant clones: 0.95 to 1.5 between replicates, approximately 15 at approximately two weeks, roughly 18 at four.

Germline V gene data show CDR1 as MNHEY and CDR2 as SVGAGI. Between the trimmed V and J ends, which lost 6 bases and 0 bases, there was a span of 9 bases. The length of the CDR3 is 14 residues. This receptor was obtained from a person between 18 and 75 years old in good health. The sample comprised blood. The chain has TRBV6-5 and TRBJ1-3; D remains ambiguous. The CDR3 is CASSPDLSGNTIYF. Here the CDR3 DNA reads TGTGCCAGCAGCCCCGACCTCTCTGGAAACACCATATATTTT.